This entry describes one T cell receptor beta chain. How the authors handled the data: By means of reference gene primer amplification, nucleated cell counts were estimated. The protocol was immunoSEQ multiplex PCR, while the TCRdb copy is restricted to in-frame clones and leaves out a portion. V, J and clone size were drawn from that table, and D and trimming were deduced from the DNA. The profile covers about 68,000 clones, with 90% to 95% appearing a single time and around 7% taken by the ten largest. The data were obtained in a study of blood T cell repertoires in COVID-19. Study at large: Spain, Italy and the United States supplied samples that represented acute and convalescent COVID-19. Sample material is recorded as cDNA or gDNA derived from T cells, B-cell-depleted T cells, or PBMCs.

The TCR originated in a man aged 40-50 years with COVID-19, enrolled during active disease. Input material: peripheral blood.

In DNA form, the CDR3 reads TGTGCCAGCAGTTTATTCACGGCAGGTTCCTACGAGCAGTACTTC. It yields the protein CASSLFTAGSYEQYF. The chain carries TRBV28 and TRBJ2-7, with unresolved D. V gave up 1 base and J gave up 1 base, with 11 bases separating them. The germline V gene encodes CDR1 MDHEN and CDR2 SYDVKM. This CDR3 is 15 amino acids long.